This TCR beta chain comes out of a study of blood T cell repertoires in COVID-19. At the level of the study: Acute-phase and convalescent COVID-19 samples originated in the United States, Italy and Spain. The analysed material was cDNA or gDNA that came from T cells, B-cell-depleted T cells, or PBMCs.

This clone was detected a few times. Original data processing: Using reference gene primer amplification, nucleated cell counts were estimated. Only in-frame clones appear in the TCRdb table, and some are missing; sequencing was by immunoSEQ multiplex PCR. Clone size and V and J calls were adopted from that table, with D and trimming inferred from the DNA. Of approximately 150,000 clones listed, approximately 84% are singletons. Trimming shortened V by 3 bases and J by 4 bases, and 13 bases separated the two germline ends. The germline V gene has CDR1 KGHSH and CDR2 LQKENI. The CDR3 contains 14 residues.

The chain links TRBV18 to TRBJ2-7, with D perhaps TRBD2 (6 bases). The sequenced sample was peripheral blood. This clonotype originated in a human donor in a cohort sampled during active COVID-19. The CDR3 spells CASSPAGTQYEQYV. In DNA, the CDR3 is TGTGCCAGCTCACCGGCCGGGACTCAATACGAGCAGTACGTC.